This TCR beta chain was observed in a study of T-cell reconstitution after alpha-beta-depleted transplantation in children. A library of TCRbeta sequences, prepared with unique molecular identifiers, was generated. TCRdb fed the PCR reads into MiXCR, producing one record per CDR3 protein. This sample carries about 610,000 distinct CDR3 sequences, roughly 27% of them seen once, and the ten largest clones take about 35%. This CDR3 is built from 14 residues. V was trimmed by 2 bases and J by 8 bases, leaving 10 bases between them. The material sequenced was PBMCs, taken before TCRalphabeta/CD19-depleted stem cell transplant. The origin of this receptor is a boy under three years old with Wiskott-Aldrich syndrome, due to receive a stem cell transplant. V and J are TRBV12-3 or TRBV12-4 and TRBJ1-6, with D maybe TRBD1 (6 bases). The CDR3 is CASSLSGAYSPLHF. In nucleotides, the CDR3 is TGTGCCAGCAGTTTATCAGGGGCCTATTCACCCCTCCACTTT.